These 7 T cell receptor beta chains originate from one sample sequenced in a study of a mutant IDH1 vaccine in newly diagnosed glioma. Their specific antigens are unknown. The protocol was immunoSEQ multiplex PCR, while the TCRdb copy is restricted to in-frame clones and leaves out a portion. In the table there are about 54,000 clones, over 70% of which are singletons. Time point: week 23, last vaccination. With topical imiquimod, each dose of the vaccine consisted of 300 ug of mutant IDH1 20-mer peptide. The starting material was PBMCs, obtained from a glioma patient whose treatment included an IDH1 peptide vaccine. Receptors were obtained from a man aged 40-55 years with glioma.

The chain is built from TRBV19 and TRBJ1-1; no clear D gene. Germline V gene sequence: CDR1 LNHDA, CDR2 SQIVND (reference sequence). CDR3 length: 13 residues. Trimming pared 2 bases from V and 0 bases from J, leaving 4 bases between. CDR3: CASSIQVNTEAFF. The CDR3 DNA reads as TGTGCCAGTAGTATACAAGTGAACACTGAAGCTTTCTTT.

The chain carries TRBV7-9 and TRBJ1-1; a possible D gene is TRBD1 (5 bases). CDR1 is SEHNR and CDR2 is FQNEAQ in the germline V gene (reference sequence). This CDR3 is 14 amino acids long. Between the trimmed V and J ends, which lost 2 bases and 4 bases, there was a span of 11 bases. CDR3 coding DNA: TGTGCCAGCAGCTTACAGGGCTGGAGCACTGAAGCTTTCTTT. This sequence encodes CASSLQGWSTEAFF.

The chain joins TRBV6-5 to TRBJ2-3; D remains unclear. The germline gives CDR1 MNHEY, CDR2 SVGAGI. V was trimmed by 2 bases and J by 0 bases, leaving 6 bases between them. This CDR3 has 14 amino acids. CDR3 loop: CASSYGLSTDTQYF. In nucleotides, the CDR3 is TGTGCCAGCAGTTACGGCTTGAGCACAGATACGCAGTATTTT.

This chain uses TRBV5-6 with TRBJ1-5, with 7 positions matching TRBD1. Germline lookup yields CDR1 SGHDT and CDR2 YYEEEE. The length of the CDR3 is 16 residues. V lost 0 bases and J lost 2; bases outside the gene matches: 5. The CDR3 loop is CASSLGQGGGNQPQHF. The DNA of the CDR3 is TGTGCCAGCAGCTTGGGACAGGGAGGAGGCAATCAGCCCCAGCATTTT. Full variable domain (outside the CDR3, taken from reference TRBV5-6 and TRBJ1-5): DAGVTQSPTHLIKTRGQQVTLRCSPKSGHDTVSWYQQALGQGPQFIFQYYEEEERQRGNFPDRFSGHQFPNYSSELNVNALLLGDSALYLCASSLGQGGGNQPQHFGDGTRLSIL.

V usage is TRBV13 and J usage is TRBJ2-7; D unclear. The CDR3 has 12 residues. Germline lookup yields CDR1 PRHDT and CDR2 FYEKMQ (reference sequence). Between the trimmed V and J ends, which lost 2 bases and 7 bases, there was a span of 9 bases. CDR3 DNA sequence: TGTGCCAGCAGCTTAAATCTGAGGGAGCAGTACTTC. It specifies CASSLNLREQYF.

The chain combines TRBV4-1 with TRBJ1-4; no clear D. The CDR3 has 15 amino acids. The germline CDR1 and CDR2 sequences are MGHRA and YSYEKL. V dropped 5 bases and J dropped 2 bases, with 12 bases sitting between them. This chain's CDR3 is CASSDRWVTNEKLFF. DNA for the CDR3: TGCGCCAGCAGCGACCGATGGGTGACTAATGAAAAACTGTTTTTT.

The chain joins TRBV11-2 to TRBJ2-7; D remains unclear. The CDR3 is 15 residues long. The germline V gene has CDR1 SGHAT and CDR2 FQNNGV. The V end was cut by 2 bases, the J end by 1 base, with 12 bases between. This CDR3 reads CASSLTDEISYEQYF. The CDR3 coding sequence is TGTGCCAGCAGCTTAACGGACGAGATTTCCTACGAGCAGTACTTC.